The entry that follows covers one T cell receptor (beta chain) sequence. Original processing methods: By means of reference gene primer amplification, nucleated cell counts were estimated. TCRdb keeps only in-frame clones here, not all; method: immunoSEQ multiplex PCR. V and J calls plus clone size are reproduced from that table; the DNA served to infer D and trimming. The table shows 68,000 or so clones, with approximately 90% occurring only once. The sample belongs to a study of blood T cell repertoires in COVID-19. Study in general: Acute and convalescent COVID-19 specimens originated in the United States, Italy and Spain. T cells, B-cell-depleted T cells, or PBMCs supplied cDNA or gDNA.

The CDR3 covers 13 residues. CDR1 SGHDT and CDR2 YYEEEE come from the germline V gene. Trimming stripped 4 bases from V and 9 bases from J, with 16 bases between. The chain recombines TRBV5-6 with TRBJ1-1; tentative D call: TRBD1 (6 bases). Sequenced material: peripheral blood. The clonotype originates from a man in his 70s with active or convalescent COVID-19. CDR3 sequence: CASSGSGHPKAFF. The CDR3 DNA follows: TGTGCCAGCAGCGGGTCGGGACACCCAAAAGCTTTCTTT.